The sequence of this TCR beta chain was determined in a study of T cell changes during pregnancy in multiple sclerosis. Clones were read by immunoSEQ multiplex PCR, and TCRdb kept only the in-frame ones, dropping some. The profile shows about 80,000 clones, about 91% of them singletons. This CDR3 region has 15 residues. V lost 1 base, J lost 7 bases, and 9 bases stayed unmatched. The V gene's germline CDR1 is GTSNPN and CDR2 SVGIG (reference sequence). Sequencing used peripheral blood, obtained before pregnancy. The chain combines TRBV30 with TRBJ1-5; 8 nucleotides align to TRBD1. This clonotype originated in a female donor with multiple sclerosis, enrolled in a pregnancy study. This chain's CDR3 is CAWSGLTGEGQPQHF. CDR3 coding DNA: TGTGCCTGGAGTGGACTGACAGGGGAAGGGCAGCCCCAGCATTTT.